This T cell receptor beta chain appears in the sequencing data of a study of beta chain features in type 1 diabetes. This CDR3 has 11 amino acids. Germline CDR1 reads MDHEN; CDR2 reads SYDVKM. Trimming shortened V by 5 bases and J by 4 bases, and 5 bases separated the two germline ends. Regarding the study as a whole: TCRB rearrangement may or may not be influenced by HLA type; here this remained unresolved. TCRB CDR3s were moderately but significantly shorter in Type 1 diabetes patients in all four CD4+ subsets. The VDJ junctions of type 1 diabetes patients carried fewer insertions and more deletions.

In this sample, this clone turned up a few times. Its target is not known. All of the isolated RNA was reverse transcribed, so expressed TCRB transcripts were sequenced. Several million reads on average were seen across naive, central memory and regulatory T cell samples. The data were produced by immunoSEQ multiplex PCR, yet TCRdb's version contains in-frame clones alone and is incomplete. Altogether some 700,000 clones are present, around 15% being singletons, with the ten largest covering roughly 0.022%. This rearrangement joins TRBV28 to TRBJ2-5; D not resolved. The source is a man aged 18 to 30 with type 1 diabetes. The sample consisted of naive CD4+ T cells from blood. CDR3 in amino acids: CASSIPETQYF. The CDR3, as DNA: TGTGCCAGCAGTATCCCAGAGACCCAGTACTTC.